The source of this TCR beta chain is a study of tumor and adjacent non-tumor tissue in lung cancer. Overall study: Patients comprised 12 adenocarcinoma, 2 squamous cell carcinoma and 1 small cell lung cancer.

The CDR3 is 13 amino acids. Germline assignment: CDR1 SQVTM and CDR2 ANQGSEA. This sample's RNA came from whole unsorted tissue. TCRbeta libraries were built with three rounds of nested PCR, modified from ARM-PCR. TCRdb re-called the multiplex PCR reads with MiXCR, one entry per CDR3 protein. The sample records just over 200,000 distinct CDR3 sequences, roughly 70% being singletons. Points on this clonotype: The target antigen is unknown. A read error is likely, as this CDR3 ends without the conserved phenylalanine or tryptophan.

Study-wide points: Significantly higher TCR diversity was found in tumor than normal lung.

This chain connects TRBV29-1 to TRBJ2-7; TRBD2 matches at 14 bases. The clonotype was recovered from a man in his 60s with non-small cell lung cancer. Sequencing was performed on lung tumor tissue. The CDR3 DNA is TGCAGTGTAGGGACTAGCGGGAGCCCCGAACAGTACTTA. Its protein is CSVGTSGSPEQYL.